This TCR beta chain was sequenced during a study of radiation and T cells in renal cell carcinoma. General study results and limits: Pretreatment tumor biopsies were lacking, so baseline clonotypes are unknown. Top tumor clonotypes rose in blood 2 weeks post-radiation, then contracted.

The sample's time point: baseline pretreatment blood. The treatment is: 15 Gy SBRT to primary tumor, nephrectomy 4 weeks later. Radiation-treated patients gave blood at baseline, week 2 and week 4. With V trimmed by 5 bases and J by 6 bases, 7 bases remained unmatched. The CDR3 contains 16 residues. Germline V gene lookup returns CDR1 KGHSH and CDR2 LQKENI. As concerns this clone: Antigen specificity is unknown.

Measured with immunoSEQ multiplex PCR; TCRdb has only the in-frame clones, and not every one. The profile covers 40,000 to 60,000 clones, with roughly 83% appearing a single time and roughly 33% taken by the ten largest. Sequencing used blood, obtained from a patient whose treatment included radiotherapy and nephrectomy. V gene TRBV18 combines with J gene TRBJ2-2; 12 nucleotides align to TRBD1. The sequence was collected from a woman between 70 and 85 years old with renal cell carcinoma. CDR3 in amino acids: CASSSRDRGLPGELFF. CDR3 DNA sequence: TGTGCCAGCTCAAGCCGGGACAGGGGGCTCCCCGGGGAGCTGTTTTTT.